This is a list of T cell receptor beta chains from one sample in a study of T cell responses to AZD1222 COVID-19 vaccine. The assay was immunoSEQ multiplex PCR, and TCRdb's table has in-frame clones only and misses some. The table includes about 61,000 clones, around 90% detected once. The material was peripheral blood, obtained on day 0 of AZD1222 vaccination. Receptor source: an adult in good health. CDR3s include the opening cysteine and the closing phenylalanine or tryptophan. The D gene is left open where the match is weak. Clone sizes are given selectively: once, few, many, or a class where the clone is expanded.

V gene: TRBV4-2
CDR3 length: 16
clone size: few
D gene: -
J gene: TRBJ2-7
CDR3 DNA: TGTGCCAGCAGCCAAGAGGTGGGGGCTGGATTTTACGAGCAGTACTTC
CDR3 protein: CASSQEVGAGFYEQYF

V gene: TRBV15
CDR3 length: 15
clone size: -
D gene: -
J gene: TRBJ1-4
CDR3 DNA: TGTGCCACCAGCAGGGACGCATCAACTAATGAAAAACTGTTTTTT
CDR3 protein: CATSRDASTNEKLFF

V gene: TRBV6-2/TRBV6-3
CDR3 length: 12
clone size: once
D gene: -
J gene: TRBJ2-5
CDR3 DNA: TGTGCCAGCAGTTACTCCTCGCGGAGCCAGTACTTC
CDR3 protein: CASSYSSRSQYF

V gene: TRBV5-1
CDR3 length: 14
clone size: once
D gene: -
J gene: TRBJ1-2
CDR3 DNA: TGCGCCAGCAGCTTTGGAGACAGTAACTATGGCTACACCTTC
CDR3 protein: CASSFGDSNYGYTF

V gene: TRBV2
CDR3 length: 13
clone size: -
D gene: -
J gene: TRBJ1-1
CDR3 DNA: TGTGCCAGTACAGGGACGGAAGGAACTGAAGCTTTCTTT
CDR3 protein: CASTGTEGTEAFF

V gene: TRBV18
CDR3 length: 12
clone size: -
D gene: -
J gene: TRBJ1-2
CDR3 DNA: TGTGCCAGCTCACCCACAAGGGATGGCTACACCTTC
CDR3 protein: CASSPTRDGYTF

V gene: TRBV7-2
CDR3 length: 12
clone size: -
D gene: -
J gene: TRBJ1-1
CDR3 DNA: TGTGCCAGCAGCTTAAATGGATTTGAAGCTTTCTTT
CDR3 protein: CASSLNGFEAFF

V gene: TRBV9
CDR3 length: 14
clone size: once
D gene: -
J gene: TRBJ2-7
CDR3 DNA: TGTGCCAGCAGCGTAGGGCCGGAGGGTTACGAGCAGTACTTC
CDR3 protein: CASSVGPEGYEQYF

V gene: TRBV3-1/TRBV3-2
CDR3 length: 13
clone size: -
D gene: -
J gene: TRBJ2-7
CDR3 DNA: TGTGCCAGCAGCCAAGATGTAGGGGTGGGGCAGTACTTC
CDR3 protein: CASSQDVGVGQYF

V gene: TRBV6-5
CDR3 length: 13
clone size: -
D gene: TRBD1
J gene: TRBJ1-1
CDR3 DNA: TGTGCCGGAAGGAGGGGGCAGAGCACTGAAGCTTTCTTT
CDR3 protein: CAGRRGQSTEAFF

V gene: TRBV13
CDR3 length: 17
clone size: -
D gene: TRBD2
J gene: TRBJ2-3
CDR3 DNA: TGTGCCAGCAGCCACCCCCGACTAGCGGGGGGTACAGATACGCAGTATTTT
CDR3 protein: CASSHPRLAGGTDTQYF

V gene: TRBV5-1
CDR3 length: 16
clone size: few
D gene: -
J gene: TRBJ1-4
CDR3 DNA: TGCGCCAGCAGCATCGGGACCGACATAACTAATGAAAAACTGTTTTTT
CDR3 protein: CASSIGTDITNEKLFF

V gene: TRBV7-9
CDR3 length: 12
clone size: -
D gene: -
J gene: TRBJ1-5
CDR3 DNA: TGTGCCAGCAGCCGAGGGAGTCAGCCCCAGCATTTT
CDR3 protein: CASSRGSQPQHF

V gene: TRBV29-1
CDR3 length: 12
clone size: -
D gene: -
J gene: TRBJ1-2
CDR3 DNA: TGCAGCGCCCAAACGGGGGGCCGGGGCTACACCTTC
CDR3 protein: CSAQTGGRGYTF

V gene: TRBV12-3/TRBV12-4
CDR3 length: 13
clone size: -
D gene: -
J gene: TRBJ1-1
CDR3 DNA: TGTGCCAGCAGTTTCTGGGGGAACACTGAAGCTTTCTTT
CDR3 protein: CASSFWGNTEAFF

V gene: TRBV13
CDR3 length: 14
clone size: -
D gene: -
J gene: TRBJ2-1
CDR3 DNA: TGTGCCAGCAGCTTAGGCTCCGGAGCCAATGAGCAGTTCTTC
CDR3 protein: CASSLGSGANEQFF

V gene: TRBV18
CDR3 length: 16
clone size: -
D gene: TRBD1
J gene: TRBJ1-3
CDR3 DNA: TGTGCCAGCTCACCCCGGGACAGTTCCTCTGGAAACACCATATATTTT
CDR3 protein: CASSPRDSSSGNTIYF

V gene: TRBV7-9
CDR3 length: 14
clone size: -
D gene: -
J gene: TRBJ1-2
CDR3 DNA: TGTGCCAGCAGCCCAGCGGTGGCTAACTATGGCTACACCTTC
CDR3 protein: CASSPAVANYGYTF

V gene: TRBV10-3
CDR3 length: 13
clone size: -
D gene: TRBD1
J gene: TRBJ2-1
CDR3 DNA: TGTGCCATCGGTTGGACAGGCCTAAATGAGCAGTTCTTC
CDR3 protein: CAIGWTGLNEQFF

V gene: TRBV29-1
CDR3 length: 14
clone size: -
D gene: -
J gene: TRBJ2-3
CDR3 DNA: TGCAGCGTTGAAGGGTTACTTTCCACAGATACGCAGTATTTT
CDR3 protein: CSVEGLLSTDTQYF

V gene: TRBV2
CDR3 length: 16
clone size: once
D gene: -
J gene: TRBJ2-2
CDR3 DNA: TGTGCCAGCAGTGTAACACCCGGGACCACAACCGGGGAGCTGTTTTTT
CDR3 protein: CASSVTPGTTTGELFF

V gene: TRBV6-5
CDR3 length: 14
clone size: -
D gene: -
J gene: TRBJ1-1
CDR3 DNA: TGTGCCAGCGGGTTGAGGGTTGGGTACACTGAAGCTTTCTTT
CDR3 protein: CASGLRVGYTEAFF

V gene: TRBV27
CDR3 length: 16
clone size: -
D gene: -
J gene: TRBJ2-4
CDR3 DNA: TGTGCCAGCAATATCCGGGCCCAGGGTCCCAAAAACATTCAGTACTTC
CDR3 protein: CASNIRAQGPKNIQYF

V gene: TRBV29-1
CDR3 length: 13
clone size: -
D gene: TRBD1
J gene: TRBJ1-1
CDR3 DNA: TGCAGCGTCCGGGACAGGAGGAACACTGAAGCTTTCTTT
CDR3 protein: CSVRDRRNTEAFF

V gene: TRBV12-3/TRBV12-4
CDR3 length: 12
clone size: -
D gene: -
J gene: TRBJ1-2
CDR3 DNA: TGTGCCATCACAGTTTACCCCGATGGCTACACCTTC
CDR3 protein: CAITVYPDGYTF

V gene: TRBV19
CDR3 length: 16
clone size: -
D gene: -
J gene: TRBJ1-5
CDR3 DNA: TGTGCCAGTAGCCCATATTGGGGAACAAGGAATCAGCCCCAGCATTTT
CDR3 protein: CASSPYWGTRNQPQHF

V gene: TRBV7-9
CDR3 length: 14
clone size: -
D gene: -
J gene: TRBJ1-1
CDR3 DNA: TGTGCCAGCAGCTTAAGCCGGTTGAACACTGAAGCTTTCTTT
CDR3 protein: CASSLSRLNTEAFF

V gene: TRBV27
CDR3 length: 17
clone size: once
D gene: -
J gene: TRBJ1-5
CDR3 DNA: TGTGCCAGCAGCCCTGACTATCCAGGACGTTTAAGTCAGCCCCAGCATTTT
CDR3 protein: CASSPDYPGRLSQPQHF

V gene: TRBV5-4
CDR3 length: 15
clone size: -
D gene: -
J gene: TRBJ2-3
CDR3 DNA: TGTGCCAGCAGCACCCGTTTGACTAGCACAGATACGCAGTATTTT
CDR3 protein: CASSTRLTSTDTQYF

V gene: TRBV18
CDR3 length: 14
clone size: -
D gene: -
J gene: TRBJ1-5
CDR3 DNA: TGTGCCAGCTCACCACCCACTAGCAATCAGCCCCAGCATTTT
CDR3 protein: CASSPPTSNQPQHF

V gene: TRBV2
CDR3 length: 14
clone size: -
D gene: -
J gene: TRBJ1-2
CDR3 DNA: TGTGCCAGCAGCGATGGGCGTAGCCCCTATGGCTACACCTTC
CDR3 protein: CASSDGRSPYGYTF

V gene: TRBV27
CDR3 length: 13
clone size: -
D gene: TRBD1
J gene: TRBJ2-1
CDR3 DNA: TGTGCCAGCACCACAGGGGTTGGCAATGAGCAGTTCTTC
CDR3 protein: CASTTGVGNEQFF

V gene: TRBV3-1/TRBV3-2
CDR3 length: 17
clone size: -
D gene: TRBD2
J gene: TRBJ2-2
CDR3 DNA: TGTGCCAGCAGCCAAGTTGTCTGGACTAGCGGTTCCGGGGAGCTGTTTTTT
CDR3 protein: CASSQVVWTSGSGELFF

V gene: TRBV5-1
CDR3 length: 14
clone size: -
D gene: -
J gene: TRBJ2-3
CDR3 DNA: TGCGCCAGCAGATCCGGGACTAGCACAGATACGCAGTATTTT
CDR3 protein: CASRSGTSTDTQYF

V gene: TRBV12-3/TRBV12-4
CDR3 length: 13
clone size: -
D gene: -
J gene: TRBJ1-2
CDR3 DNA: TGTGCCAGCAGTTTTGAGGCCCCGGGGGGCTACACCTTC
CDR3 protein: CASSFEAPGGYTF

V gene: TRBV23-1
CDR3 length: 16
clone size: -
D gene: -
J gene: TRBJ1-5
CDR3 DNA: TGCGCCAGCAGTCAATCGGGAGGAGTTATCAATCAGCCCCAGCATTTT
CDR3 protein: CASSQSGGVINQPQHF

V gene: TRBV10-2
CDR3 length: 12
clone size: -
D gene: -
J gene: TRBJ1-1
CDR3 DNA: TGCGCCAGCAGTACCCAGAACACTGAAGCTTTCTTT
CDR3 protein: CASSTQNTEAFF

V gene: TRBV6-5
CDR3 length: 14
clone size: -
D gene: -
J gene: TRBJ1-1
CDR3 DNA: TGTGCCAGCAGCCCCTCCCGGTCGCGGACTGAAGCTTTCTTT
CDR3 protein: CASSPSRSRTEAFF

V gene: TRBV5-8
CDR3 length: 15
clone size: -
D gene: -
J gene: TRBJ1-5
CDR3 DNA: TGTGCCAGCAGCGGAAGACTTCAGGTAAATCAGCCCCAGCATTTT
CDR3 protein: CASSGRLQVNQPQHF

V gene: TRBV19
CDR3 length: 15
clone size: -
D gene: TRBD1
J gene: TRBJ1-5
CDR3 DNA: TGTGCCAGTAGTGTACAGGGGGCGTTTGTTCAGCCCCAGCATTTT
CDR3 protein: CASSVQGAFVQPQHF

V gene: TRBV2
CDR3 length: 14
clone size: -
D gene: TRBD1
J gene: TRBJ1-2
CDR3 DNA: TGTGCCAGCAGTTTGTTCCAGGGGGCGACCGGCTACACCTTC
CDR3 protein: CASSLFQGATGYTF

V gene: TRBV6-6
CDR3 length: 15
clone size: -
D gene: TRBD1
J gene: TRBJ1-4
CDR3 DNA: TGTGCCAGCAGCGCAGACAGGGCAACTAATGAAAAACTGTTTTTT
CDR3 protein: CASSADRATNEKLFF

V gene: TRBV5-1
CDR3 length: 14
clone size: -
D gene: -
J gene: TRBJ1-1
CDR3 DNA: TGCGCCAGCAGCTTGGGGGGCTGGAACACTGAAGCTTTCTTT
CDR3 protein: CASSLGGWNTEAFF

V gene: TRBV19
CDR3 length: 13
clone size: -
D gene: -
J gene: TRBJ1-2
CDR3 DNA: TGTGCCAGTAGAGTGGGCAGGGGAAATGGCTACACCTTC
CDR3 protein: CASRVGRGNGYTF

V gene: TRBV11-2
CDR3 length: 13
clone size: -
D gene: -
J gene: TRBJ1-1
CDR3 DNA: TGTGCCAGCAGCCTAAGCAGGAACACTGAAGCTTTCTTT
CDR3 protein: CASSLSRNTEAFF

V gene: TRBV6-5
CDR3 length: 12
clone size: once
D gene: TRBD1
J gene: TRBJ1-2
CDR3 DNA: TGTGCCAGCAGTTCTCGACAGGGGGGCTACACCTTC
CDR3 protein: CASSSRQGGYTF

V gene: TRBV5-1
CDR3 length: 14
clone size: -
D gene: -
J gene: TRBJ2-3
CDR3 DNA: TGCGCCAGCAGCTCGGGGGAAGGGGGAGATACGCAGTATTTT
CDR3 protein: CASSSGEGGDTQYF

V gene: TRBV3-1/TRBV3-2
CDR3 length: 12
clone size: once
D gene: -
J gene: TRBJ1-2
CDR3 DNA: TGTGCCAGCAGCCAAGGCTCATGGCTATGCACCTTC
CDR3 protein: CASSQGSWLCTF